This T cell receptor (beta chain) was found in a study of T cell changes during pregnancy in multiple sclerosis. CDR1 and CDR2 (germline): SGHRS, YFSETQ. The CDR3 has 15 residues. The V end lost 0 bases, the J end lost 1 base, and 10 bases lay between the germline ends. Only in-frame clones appear in the TCRdb table, and some are missing; sequencing was by immunoSEQ multiplex PCR. There are under 55,000 clones in the sample; approximately 91% occur only once, and roughly 1.4% lies in the top ten. This sequence joins TRBV5-1 and TRBJ2-5, with D unresolved. The sequenced material came from PBMCs (not recorded whether the cells were cultured). This sequence originates from a female donor with multiple sclerosis, enrolled in a pregnancy study. The CDR3 loop is CASSLDSGGQETQYF. The CDR3 nucleotides read TGCGCCAGCAGCTTGGATTCTGGCGGCCAAGAGACCCAGTACTTC.